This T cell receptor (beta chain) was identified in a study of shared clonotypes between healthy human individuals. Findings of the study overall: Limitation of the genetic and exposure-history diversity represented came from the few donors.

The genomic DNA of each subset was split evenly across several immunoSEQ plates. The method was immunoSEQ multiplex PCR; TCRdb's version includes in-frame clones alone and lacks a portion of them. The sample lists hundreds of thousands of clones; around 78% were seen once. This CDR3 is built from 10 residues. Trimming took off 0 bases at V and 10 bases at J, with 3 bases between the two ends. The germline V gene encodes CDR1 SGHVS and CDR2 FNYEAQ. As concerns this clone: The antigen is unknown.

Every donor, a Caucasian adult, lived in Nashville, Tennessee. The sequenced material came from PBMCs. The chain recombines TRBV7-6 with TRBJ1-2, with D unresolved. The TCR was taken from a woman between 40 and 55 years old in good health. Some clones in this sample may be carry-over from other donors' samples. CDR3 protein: CASSLADYTF. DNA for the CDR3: TGTGCCAGCAGCTTAGCGGACTACACCTTC.